This T cell receptor (beta chain) was recovered during a study of OX40 agonist ivuxolimab in advanced cancers. Notes on the research overall: Ivuxolimab, which targeted the costimulatory receptor OX40 (CD134), was an agonistic, fully human IgG2 monoclonal antibody. Intravenous ivuxolimab was administered to patients every 2 weeks at six dose levels: 0.01, 0.1, 0.3, 1.5, 3 and 10 mg/kg. In the dose-escalation cohort, 82.7% of patients were male, and the mean age was approximately 60 years, with a range of about 20 to 79. Peripheral TCRbeta sequencing was intended to test whether TCR sequence diversity was altered and clonal T-cell expansion was caused by ivuxolimab. Partial responses occurred in three dose-escalation patients: two with cutaneous melanoma and one with hepatocellular carcinoma. Of the 50 or so patients in dose escalation, about 20 had hepatocellular carcinoma, about 15 had melanoma, 9 had renal cell carcinoma and 9 had head and neck cancer. The paper reports the monotherapy dose-escalation portion (N of about 47 patients) of the phase I ivuxolimab trial. Patients were allowed to have had prior anti-PD-1, anti-PD-L1 or anti-CTLA-4 therapy, and 40% to 45% of the dose-escalation patients had previously received checkpoint inhibitors. What the work shows at the level of the full study, not this receptor alone: The antigen specificity of the peripheral T cells that underwent clonal expansion was not determined. Low levels of normalized T-cell clonal expansion were also shown by some nonresponding patients. In partial responders in the 0.1-3.0 mg/kg groups, normalized peripheral clonal expansion was found to be among the lowest, especially among CD8+ T cells. On average, CD8+ T cells showed more expanded clones than CD4+ T cells after ivuxolimab. At doses of 0.1 to 3.0 mg/kg, clonal expansion of both CD4+ and CD8+ T cells in blood was seen between baseline and week 6.

The trial excluded patients who had a history of autoimmune disease or were on systemic immunosuppression. Peripheral blood for TCR sequencing was drawn from every dose cohort at baseline, at cycle 4 day 1 and at cycle 7 day 1. Samples were obtained from an open-label, multicenter, first-in-human phase I dose-escalation trial of ivuxolimab. Adults with locally advanced or metastatic head and neck squamous cell, hepatocellular, melanoma or renal cell carcinoma were enrolled in the trial. Before TCR sequencing, CD4+ T cells and CD8+ T cells from peripheral blood were sorted into separate populations. A remark on this clone: Its antigen has not been determined. The input lacks base qualities; no much larger clone sits a single base away.

V sheds 0 bases and J sheds 7 bases, leaving 13 bases between their ends. The germline V gene yields LGHNA for CDR1 and YSLEER for CDR2. The CDR3, from cysteine to phenylalanine, totals 15 residues. Just the 45-base CDR3 DNA is kept, in frame starting at base 1. Genomic DNA was isolated from the sorted cells so that the TCRbeta CDR3 region could be sequenced. TCRbeta CDR3 regions were sequenced using the immunoSEQ Assay. What TCRdb holds here is the immuneACCESS table cut down to in-frame rearrangements. Part of the clones is not present; checked against another copy, under half of the missing clones reflect an unresolved V gene, and the others are unexplained. The table for this sample lists approximately 160,000 clones; 85% to 95% of them were counted only once. The ten biggest clones cover 0.3% to 0.35% of the sample.

This chain is built from TRBV4-3 and TRBJ1-5, with no confidently assigned D gene. Sequencing used CD4+ or CD8+ T cells sorted from blood, obtained in a trial of the OX40 agonist ivuxolimab. The clonotype comes from an adult with an advanced solid tumor such as melanoma, head and neck, liver or kidney cancer. For the CDR3, the sequence is CASSQEVENQQPQHF. The nucleotide sequence reads TGCGCCAGCAGCCAAGAGGTGGAGAATCAACAGCCCCAGCATTTT.